What follows is one TCR beta chain and its context. The sample belongs to a study of T cells after yellow fever vaccination. TCRdb reprocessed the 5' RACE reads via MiXCR and lists one record per CDR3 protein. The data hold some 320,000 distinct CDR3 sequences, with approximately 12% observed a single time. The sequence came from a man aged 18 to 30 who received the YFV17D yellow fever vaccine. Sequencing used CD4+ T cells sorted from PBMCs, obtained 45 days after the yellow fever booster vaccination.

The CDR3, as DNA: TGTGCCAGCAGAATTGACCGAGAAGGTTCACCCCTCCACTTT. It yields the protein CASRIDREGSPLHF. The chain uses TRBV12-3 or TRBV12-4 and TRBJ1-6; D gene uncertain. This CDR3 is built from 14 residues. The ends were cut back, 6 bases at V and 9 bases at J, with 15 bases in the middle.